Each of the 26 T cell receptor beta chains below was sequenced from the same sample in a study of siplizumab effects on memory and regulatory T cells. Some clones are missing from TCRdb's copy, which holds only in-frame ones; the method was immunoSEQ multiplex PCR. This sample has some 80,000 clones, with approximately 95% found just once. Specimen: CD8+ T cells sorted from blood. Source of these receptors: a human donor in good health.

The DNA for the CDR3 is TGTGCCACCAGAACCAAGAACACTGAAGCTTTCTTT. Its protein is CATRTKNTEAFF. The chain couples TRBV15 to TRBJ1-1; no firm D call. The CDR3 length is 12 residues. The V gene's germline CDR1 is LNHNV and CDR2 YYDKDF (reference sequence). Trimming took 6 bases from V and 1 from J, leaving 6 bases between them.

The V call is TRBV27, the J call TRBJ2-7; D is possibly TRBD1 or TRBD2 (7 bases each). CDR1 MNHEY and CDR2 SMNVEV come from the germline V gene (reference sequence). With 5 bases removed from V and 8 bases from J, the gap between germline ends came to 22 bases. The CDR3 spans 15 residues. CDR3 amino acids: CASSLQGGFGHKQYF. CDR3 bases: TGTGCCAGCAGTCTCCAGGGGGGGTTCGGTCACAAGCAGTACTTC.

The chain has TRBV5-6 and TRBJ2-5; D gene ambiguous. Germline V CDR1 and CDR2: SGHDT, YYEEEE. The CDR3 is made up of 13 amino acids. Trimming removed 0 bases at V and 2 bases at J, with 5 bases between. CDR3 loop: CASSLDSQETQYF. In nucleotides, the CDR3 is TGTGCCAGCAGCTTGGACAGTCAAGAGACCCAGTACTTC. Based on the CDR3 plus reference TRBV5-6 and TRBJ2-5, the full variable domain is DAGVTQSPTHLIKTRGQQVTLRCSPKSGHDTVSWYQQALGQGPQFIFQYYEEEERQRGNFPDRFSGHQFPNYSSELNVNALLLGDSALYLCASSLDSQETQYFGPGTRLLVL.

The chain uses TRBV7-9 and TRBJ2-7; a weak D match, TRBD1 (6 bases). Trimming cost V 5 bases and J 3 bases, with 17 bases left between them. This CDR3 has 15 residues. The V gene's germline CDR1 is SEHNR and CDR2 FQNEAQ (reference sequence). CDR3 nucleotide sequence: TGTGCCAGCAGCGCTGTGGGACATGAGAGCTACGAGCAGTACTTC. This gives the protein CASSAVGHESYEQYF. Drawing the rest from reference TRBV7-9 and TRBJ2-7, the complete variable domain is DTGVSQNPRHKITKRGQNVTFRCDPISEHNRLYWYRQTLGQGPEFLTYFQNEAQLEKSRLLSDRFSAERPKGSFSTLEIQRTEQGDSAMYLCASSAVGHESYEQYFGPGTRLTVT.

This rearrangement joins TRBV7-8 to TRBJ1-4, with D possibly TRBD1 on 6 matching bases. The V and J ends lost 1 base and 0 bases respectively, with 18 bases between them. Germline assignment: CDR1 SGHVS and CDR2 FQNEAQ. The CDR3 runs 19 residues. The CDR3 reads CASSLERWTADATNEKLFF. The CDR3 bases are TGTGCCAGCAGCTTAGAACGTTGGACAGCCGATGCAACTAATGAAAAACTGTTTTTT.

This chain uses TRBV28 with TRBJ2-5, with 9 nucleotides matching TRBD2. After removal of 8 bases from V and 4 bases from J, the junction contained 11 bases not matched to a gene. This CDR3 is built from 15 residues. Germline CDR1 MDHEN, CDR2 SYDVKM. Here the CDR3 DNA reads TGTGCCAGCGAACGAGGCTGGACTAGCGTAGAGACCCAGTACTTC. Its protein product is CASERGWTSVETQYF. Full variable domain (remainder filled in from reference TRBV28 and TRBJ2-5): DVKVTQSSRYLVKRTGEKVFLECVQDMDHENMFWYRQDPGLGLRLIYFSYDVKMKEKGDIPEGYSVSREKKERFSLILESASTNQTSMYLCASERGWTSVETQYFGPGTRLLVL.

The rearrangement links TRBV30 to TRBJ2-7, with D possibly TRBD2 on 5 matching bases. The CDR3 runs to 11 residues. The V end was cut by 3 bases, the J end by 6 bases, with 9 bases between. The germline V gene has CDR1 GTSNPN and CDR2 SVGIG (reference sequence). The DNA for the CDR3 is TGTGCCTGGAGGGCCGGGGTCGAGCAGTACTTC. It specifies CAWRAGVEQYF.

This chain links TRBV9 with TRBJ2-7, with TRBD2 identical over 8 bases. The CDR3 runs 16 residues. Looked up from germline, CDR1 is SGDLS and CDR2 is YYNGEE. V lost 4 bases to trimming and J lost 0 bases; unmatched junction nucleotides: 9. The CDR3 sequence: CASSPWVAGSSYEQYF. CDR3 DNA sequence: TGTGCCAGCAGCCCCTGGGTAGCGGGGAGCTCCTACGAGCAGTACTTC.

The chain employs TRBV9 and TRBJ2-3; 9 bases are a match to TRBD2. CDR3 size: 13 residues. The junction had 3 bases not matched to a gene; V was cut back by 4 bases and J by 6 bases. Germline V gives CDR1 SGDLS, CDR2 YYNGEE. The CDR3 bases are TGTGCCAGCAGCCTCCTAGCGGGGGATACGCAGTATTTT. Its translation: CASSLLAGDTQYF. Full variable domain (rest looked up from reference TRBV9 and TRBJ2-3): DSGVTQTPKHLITATGQRVTLRCSPRSGDLSVYWYQQSLDQGLQFLIQYYNGEERAKGNILERFSAQQFPDLHSELNLSSLELGDSALYFCASSLLAGDTQYFGPGTRLTVL.

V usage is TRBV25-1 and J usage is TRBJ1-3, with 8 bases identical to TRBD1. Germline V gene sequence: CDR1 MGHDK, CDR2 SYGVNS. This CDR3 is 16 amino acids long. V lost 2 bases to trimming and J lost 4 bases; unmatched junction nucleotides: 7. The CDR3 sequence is CASSEPKTGVGNTIYF. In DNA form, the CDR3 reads TGTGCCAGCAGTGAACCTAAGACAGGGGTCGGAAACACCATATATTTT.

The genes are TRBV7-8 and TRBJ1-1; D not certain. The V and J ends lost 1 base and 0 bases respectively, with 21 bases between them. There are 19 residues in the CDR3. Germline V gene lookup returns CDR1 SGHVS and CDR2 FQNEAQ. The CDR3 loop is CASSLGAARIVSMNTEAFF. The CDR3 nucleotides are TGTGCCAGCAGCTTAGGGGCGGCTCGAATCGTTTCTATGAACACTGAAGCTTTCTTT.

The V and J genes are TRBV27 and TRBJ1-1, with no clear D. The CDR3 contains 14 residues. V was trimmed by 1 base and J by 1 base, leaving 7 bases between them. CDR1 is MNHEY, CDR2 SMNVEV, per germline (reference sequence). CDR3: CASSLYTENTEAFF. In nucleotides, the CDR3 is TGTGCCAGCAGTTTATATACAGAGAACACTGAAGCTTTCTTT.

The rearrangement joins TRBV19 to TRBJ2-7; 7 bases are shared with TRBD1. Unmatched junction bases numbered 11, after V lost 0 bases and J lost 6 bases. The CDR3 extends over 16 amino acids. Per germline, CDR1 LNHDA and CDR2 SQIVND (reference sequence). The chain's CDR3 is CASSIDAGTVSGEQYF. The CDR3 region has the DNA TGTGCCAGTAGTATAGATGCCGGGACAGTTAGTGGCGAGCAGTACTTC.

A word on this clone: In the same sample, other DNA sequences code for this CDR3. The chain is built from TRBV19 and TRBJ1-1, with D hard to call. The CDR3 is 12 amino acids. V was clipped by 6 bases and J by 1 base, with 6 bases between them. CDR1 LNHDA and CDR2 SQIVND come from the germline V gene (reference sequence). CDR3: CASREGNTEAFF. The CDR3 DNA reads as TGTGCCAGTAGGGAGGGGAACACTGAAGCTTTCTTT. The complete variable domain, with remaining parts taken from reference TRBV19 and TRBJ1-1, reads DGGITQSPKYLFRKEGQNVTLSCEQNLNHDAMYWYRQDPGQGLRLIYYSQIVNDFQKGDIAEGYSVSREKKESFPLTVTSAQKNPTAFYLCASREGNTEAFFGQGTRLTVV.

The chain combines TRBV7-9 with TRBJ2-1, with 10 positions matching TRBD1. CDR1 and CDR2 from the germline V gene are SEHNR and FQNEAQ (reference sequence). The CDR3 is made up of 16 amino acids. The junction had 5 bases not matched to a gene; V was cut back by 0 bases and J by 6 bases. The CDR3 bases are TGTGCCAGCAGCTTAGCGCTAAGGGACAGGGGCAATGAGCAGTTCTTC. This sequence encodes CASSLALRDRGNEQFF.

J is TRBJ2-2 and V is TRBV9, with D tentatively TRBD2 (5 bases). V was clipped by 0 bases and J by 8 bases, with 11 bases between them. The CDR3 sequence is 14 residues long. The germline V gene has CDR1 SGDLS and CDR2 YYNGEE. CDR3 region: CASSVGGSTGELFF. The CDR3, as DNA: TGTGCCAGCAGCGTAGGCGGGTCCACTGGGGAGCTGTTTTTT. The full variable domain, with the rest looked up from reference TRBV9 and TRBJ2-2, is DSGVTQTPKHLITATGQRVTLRCSPRSGDLSVYWYQQSLDQGLQFLIQYYNGEERAKGNILERFSAQQFPDLHSELNLSSLELGDSALYFCASSVGGSTGELFFGEGSRLTVL.

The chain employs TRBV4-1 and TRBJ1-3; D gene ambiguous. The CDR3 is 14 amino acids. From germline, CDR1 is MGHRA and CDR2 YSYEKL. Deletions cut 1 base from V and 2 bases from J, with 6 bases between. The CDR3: CASSQGLAGNTIYF. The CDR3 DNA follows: TGCGCCAGCAGCCAAGGATTGGCTGGAAACACCATATATTTT.

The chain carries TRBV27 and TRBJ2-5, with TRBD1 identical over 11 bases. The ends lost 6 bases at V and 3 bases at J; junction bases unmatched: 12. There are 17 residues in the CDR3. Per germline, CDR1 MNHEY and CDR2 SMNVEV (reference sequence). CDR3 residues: CASRVTSGQGVKETQYF. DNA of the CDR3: TGTGCCAGCAGAGTAACCTCGGGACAGGGGGTAAAAGAGACCCAGTACTTC.

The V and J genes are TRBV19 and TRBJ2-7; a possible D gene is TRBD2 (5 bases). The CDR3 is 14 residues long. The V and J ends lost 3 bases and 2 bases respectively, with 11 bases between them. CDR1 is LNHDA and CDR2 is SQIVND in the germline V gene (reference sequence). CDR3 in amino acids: CASSIGVGTYEQYF. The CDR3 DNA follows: TGTGCCAGTAGTATCGGGGTAGGAACCTACGAGCAGTACTTC.

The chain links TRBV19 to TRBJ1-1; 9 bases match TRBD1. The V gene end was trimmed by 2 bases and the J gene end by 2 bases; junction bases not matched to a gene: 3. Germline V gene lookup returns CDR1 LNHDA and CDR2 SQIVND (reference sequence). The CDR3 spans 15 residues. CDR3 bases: TGTGCCAGTAGTATATCGACAGGGGGAAACACTGAAGCTTTCTTT. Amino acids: CASSISTGGNTEAFF.

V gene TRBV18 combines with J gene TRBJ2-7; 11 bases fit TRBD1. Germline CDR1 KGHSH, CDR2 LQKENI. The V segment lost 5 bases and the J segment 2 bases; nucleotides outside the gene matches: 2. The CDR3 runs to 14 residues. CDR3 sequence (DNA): TGTGCCAGCTCATCGGGACAGGGGGCCTACGAGCAGTACTTC. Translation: CASSSGQGAYEQYF.

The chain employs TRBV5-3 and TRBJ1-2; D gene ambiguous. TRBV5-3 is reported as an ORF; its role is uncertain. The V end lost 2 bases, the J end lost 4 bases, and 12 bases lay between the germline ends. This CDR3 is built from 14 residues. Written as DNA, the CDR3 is TGTGCCAGAAGCTTAGCGCGTCGACTCTATGGCTACACCTTC. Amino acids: CARSLARRLYGYTF.

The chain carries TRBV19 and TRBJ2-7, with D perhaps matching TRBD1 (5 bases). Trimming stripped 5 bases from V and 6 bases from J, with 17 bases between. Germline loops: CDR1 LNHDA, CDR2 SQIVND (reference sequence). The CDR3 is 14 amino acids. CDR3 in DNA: TGTGCCAGTAGTCTCGGTCAGGGCTTCGGCGAGCAGTACTTC. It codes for CASSLGQGFGEQYF.

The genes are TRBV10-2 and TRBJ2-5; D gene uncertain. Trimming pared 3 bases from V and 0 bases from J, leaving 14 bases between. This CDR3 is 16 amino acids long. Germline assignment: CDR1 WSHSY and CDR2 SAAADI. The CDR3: CASSDPKGQNQETQYF. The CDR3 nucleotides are TGCGCCAGCAGTGATCCAAAAGGGCAGAACCAAGAGACCCAGTACTTC.

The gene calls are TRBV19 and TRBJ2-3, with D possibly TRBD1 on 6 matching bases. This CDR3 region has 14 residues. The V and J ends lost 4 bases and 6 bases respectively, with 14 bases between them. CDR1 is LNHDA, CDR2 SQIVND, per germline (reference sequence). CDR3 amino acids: CASSTVTGMDTQYF. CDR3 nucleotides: TGTGCCAGTAGTACCGTCACAGGGATGGATACGCAGTATTTT.

The CDR3, as DNA: TGCGCCAGCAGCCATGGACTAGCGGGGCGAGGGCAGTTCTTC. As protein: CASSHGLAGRGQFF. J is TRBJ2-1 and V is TRBV4-1, with TRBD2 matching 12 bases. J was trimmed by 12 bases and V by 3 bases; bases with no gene match: 6. This CDR3 has 14 residues. From germline, CDR1 is MGHRA and CDR2 YSYEKL.